This entry features one T cell receptor beta chain sequence. Other DNA sequences in the same sample also yield this CDR3. Per the study methods: Nucleated cell counts were estimated from reference gene primer amplification. TCRdb's table, derived via immunoSEQ multiplex PCR, lists solely in-frame clones and lacks some. V, J and clone size are taken as reported in that table, and D and trimming were inferred from the DNA itself. Among fewer than 150,000 clones listed, roughly 83% were seen once. The data originate from a study of blood T cell repertoires in COVID-19. Study background: Whether acute or convalescent, the COVID-19 samples came from the United States, Italy and Spain. PBMCs, B-cell-depleted T cells, or T cells were the source of the cDNA or gDNA that made up the material.

This TCR derives from a woman aged 50 to 60 with acute or convalescent COVID-19. Sequenced material: peripheral blood.

In nucleotides, the CDR3 is TGCGCCAGCAGCTCCGGGACAGGAGCATATGGCTACACCTTC. Its protein is CASSSGTGAYGYTF. The genes are TRBV5-1 and TRBJ1-2; 8 bases match TRBD1. Germline CDR1 and CDR2: SGHRS and YFSETQ. Unmatched junction bases numbered 6, after V lost 3 bases and J lost 5 bases. CDR3 length: 14 amino acids.